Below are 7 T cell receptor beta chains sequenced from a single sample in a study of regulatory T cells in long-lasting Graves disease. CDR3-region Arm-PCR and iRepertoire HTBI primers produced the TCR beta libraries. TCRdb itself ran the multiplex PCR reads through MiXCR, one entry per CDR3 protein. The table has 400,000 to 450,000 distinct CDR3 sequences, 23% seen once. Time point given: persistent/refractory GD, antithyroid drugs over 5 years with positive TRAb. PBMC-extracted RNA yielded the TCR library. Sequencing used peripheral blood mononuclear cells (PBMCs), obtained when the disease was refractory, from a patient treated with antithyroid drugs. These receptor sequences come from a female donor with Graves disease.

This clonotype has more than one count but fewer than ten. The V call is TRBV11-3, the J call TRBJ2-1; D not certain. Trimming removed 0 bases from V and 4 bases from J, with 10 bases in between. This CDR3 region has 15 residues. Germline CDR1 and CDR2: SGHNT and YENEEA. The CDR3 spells CASSLDRAGYNEQFF. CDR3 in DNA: TGTGCCAGCAGCTTAGATCGGGCCGGGTACAATGAGCAGTTCTTC.

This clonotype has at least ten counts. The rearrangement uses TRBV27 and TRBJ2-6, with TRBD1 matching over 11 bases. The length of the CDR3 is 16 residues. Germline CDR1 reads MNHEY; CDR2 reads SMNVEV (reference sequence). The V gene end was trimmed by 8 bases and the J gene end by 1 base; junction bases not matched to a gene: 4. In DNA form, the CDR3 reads TGTGCCAGCGCAGGACAGGGGGCTTCTGGGGCCAACGTCCTGACTTTC. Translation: CASAGQGASGANVLTF.

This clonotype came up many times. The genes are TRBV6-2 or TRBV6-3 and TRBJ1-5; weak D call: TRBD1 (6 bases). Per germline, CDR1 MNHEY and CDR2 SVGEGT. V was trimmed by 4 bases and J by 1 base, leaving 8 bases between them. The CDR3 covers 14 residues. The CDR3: CASSLRGSNQPQHF. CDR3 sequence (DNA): TGTGCCAGCAGTTTAAGGGGGAGCAATCAGCCCCAGCATTTT.

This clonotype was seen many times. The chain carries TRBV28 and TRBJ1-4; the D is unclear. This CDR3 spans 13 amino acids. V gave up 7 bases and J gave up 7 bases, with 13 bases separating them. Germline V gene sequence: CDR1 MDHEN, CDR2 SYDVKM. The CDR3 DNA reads TGTGCCAGCAACGCTATCGACACTGAAAAACTGTTTTTT. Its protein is CASNAIDTEKLFF.

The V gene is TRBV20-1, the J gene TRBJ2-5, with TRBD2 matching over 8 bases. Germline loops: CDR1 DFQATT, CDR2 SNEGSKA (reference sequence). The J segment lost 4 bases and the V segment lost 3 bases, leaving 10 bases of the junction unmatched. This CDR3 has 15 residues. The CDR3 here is CSARAERESRETQYF. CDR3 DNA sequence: TGCAGTGCTAGGGCCGAGCGGGAGAGCCGAGAGACCCAGTACTTC.

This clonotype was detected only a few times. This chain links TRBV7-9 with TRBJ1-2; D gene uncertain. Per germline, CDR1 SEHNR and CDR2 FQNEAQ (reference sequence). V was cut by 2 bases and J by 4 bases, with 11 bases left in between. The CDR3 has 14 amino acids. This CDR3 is CASSLNNQLYGYTF. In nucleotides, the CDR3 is TGTGCCAGCAGCTTAAACAATCAACTCTATGGCTACACCTTC.

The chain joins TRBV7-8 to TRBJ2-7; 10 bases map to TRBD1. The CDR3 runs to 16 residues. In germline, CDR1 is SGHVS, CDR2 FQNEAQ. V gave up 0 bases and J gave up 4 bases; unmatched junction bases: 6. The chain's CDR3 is CASSLARRTGGYEQYF. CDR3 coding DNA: TGTGCCAGCAGCTTAGCGCGCCGGACAGGGGGTTACGAGCAGTACTTC.